The source of this TCR beta chain is a study of CD8 T cells in ankylosing spondylitis. General study results and limits: The authors found the disease-linked clones to be CD8+ and relatively rare in peripheral blood. A motif of eight highly homologous TCR beta variants was seen as apparently characteristic of ankylosing spondylitis blood. Disease-associated clones were reportedly significantly overrepresented in matched ankylosing spondylitis synovial fluid.

Generation of TCR beta libraries employed quantitative 5'-RACE incorporating molecular barcodes. TCRdb used MiXCR to reprocess the 5' RACE reads, holding one entry per CDR3 protein. This sample has around 430,000 distinct CDR3 sequences; 17% occur once, and the top ten carry approximately 0.93%. Unmatched junction bases numbered 10, after V lost 2 bases and J lost 6 bases. The CDR3 is made up of 15 amino acids. Germline V gene sequence: CDR1 MNHEY, CDR2 SVGEGT. On this clonotype itself: The antigen is unknown.

Sequenced input: blood, either unsorted or a sorted T cell fraction (not recorded which). V and J are TRBV6-2 or TRBV6-3 and TRBJ2-7; 7 positions agree with TRBD1. This clonotype was sampled from a male donor with ankylosing spondylitis. CDR3 DNA sequence: TGTGCCAGCAGTTACGAGGGGGCGAGGGTCTCCGAGCAGTACTTC. Translation gives CASSYEGARVSEQYF.